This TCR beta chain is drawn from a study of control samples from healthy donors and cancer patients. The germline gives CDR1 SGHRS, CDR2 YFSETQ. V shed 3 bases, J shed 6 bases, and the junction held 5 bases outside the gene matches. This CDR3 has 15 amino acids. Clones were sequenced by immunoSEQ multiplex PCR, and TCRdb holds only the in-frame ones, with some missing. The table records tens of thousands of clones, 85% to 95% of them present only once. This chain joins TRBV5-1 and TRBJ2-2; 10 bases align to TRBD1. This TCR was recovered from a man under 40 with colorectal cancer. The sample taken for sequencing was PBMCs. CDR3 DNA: TGCGCCAGCAGCTCTGGACAGGGGGGAGCCGGGGAGCTGTTTTTT. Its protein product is CASSSGQGGAGELFF.